Presented here are 29 T cell receptor beta chains from one specimen sequenced in a study of T cells in localized non-small cell lung cancer (dated by TCRdb to 2018 to 2021). The method was the immunoSEQ multiplex PCR assay. TCRdb provides this immuneACCESS table in a form limited to in-frame rearrangements. Some clones are lacking; in checked studies, under half of them reflect an unresolved V gene, and why the rest are absent is not known. Across this sample there are 65,000 to 90,000 clones, with around 80% seen only once. About a fifth of the sample is in the top ten clones. The sample here was PBMCs, taken before any cancer treatment. The receptors stem from a man aged 40-75 years with stage II squamous cell lung carcinoma.

V and J are TRBV15 and TRBJ1-2; tentative D call: TRBD1 (5 bases). Trimming took off 9 bases at V and 7 bases at J, with 24 bases between the two ends. Germline assignment: CDR1 LNHNV and CDR2 YYDKDF (reference sequence). This CDR3 has 15 residues. CDR3 protein: CATTRSGQRASGYTF. DNA for the CDR3: TGTGCCACAACTCGGTCAGGACAAAGGGCCTCTGGCTACACCTTC.

This clone was recorded only once. The gene calls are TRBV5-4 and TRBJ2-5; D not certain. Germline-derived CDR1 and CDR2 are SGHNT and YYREEE (reference sequence). V was clipped by 4 bases and J by 4 bases, with 11 bases between them. This CDR3 has 13 residues. CDR3 amino acids: CASSRERRETQYF. CDR3 DNA: TGTGCCAGCAGCCGCGAACGACGAGAGACCCAGTACTTC.

This chain links TRBV28 with TRBJ2-3; maybe TRBD2 (7 bases). This CDR3 spans 15 amino acids. The V end lost 6 bases, the J end lost 1 base, and 14 bases lay between the germline ends. The germline V gene has CDR1 MDHEN and CDR2 SYDVKM. The CDR3 reads CASSPGGSRTDTQYF. The CDR3 bases are TGTGCCAGCAGCCCGGGGGGCAGCCGCACAGATACGCAGTATTTT.

The gene calls are TRBV2 and TRBJ2-5; 7 bases line up with TRBD1. V was clipped by 4 bases and J by 2 bases; unmatched bases: 16. There are 18 residues in the CDR3. Germline V gives CDR1 SNHLY, CDR2 FYNNEI. The CDR3 spells CASSAFFDSGTEQETQYF. The CDR3 region has the DNA TGTGCCAGCAGTGCCTTTTTCGACTCAGGGACAGAACAAGAGACCCAGTACTTC. Variable domain in full (rest from reference TRBV2 and TRBJ2-5): EPEVTQTPSHQVTQMGQEVILRCVPISNHLYFYWYRQILGQKVEFLVSFYNNEISEKSEIFDDQFSVERPDGSNFTLKIRSTKLEDSAMYFCASSAFFDSGTEQETQYFGPGTRLLVL.

The V gene is TRBV19, the J gene TRBJ1-1; 7 bases map to TRBD1. Germline V gene sequence: CDR1 LNHDA, CDR2 SQIVND (reference sequence). V lost 1 base, J lost 4 bases, and 6 bases stayed unmatched. This CDR3 contains 15 residues. The CDR3 sequence is CASSIGARGTTEAFF. CDR3 nucleotides: TGTGCCAGTAGTATAGGGGCCAGGGGGACCACTGAAGCTTTCTTT.

V is TRBV9 and J is TRBJ2-1, with D possibly matching TRBD2 (6 bases). The CDR3 consists of 13 residues. V was shortened by 5 bases and J by 9 bases, with 15 bases between the two germline ends. Germline values: CDR1 SGDLS, CDR2 YYNGEE. The CDR3 region has the DNA TGTGCCAGCAGTGCTGGAGGGAAGGGTGAGCAGTTCTTC. Its protein is CASSAGGKGEQFF.

The chain has TRBV5-1 and TRBJ1-5; D is undetermined. This CDR3 is built from 14 residues. Per germline, CDR1 SGHRS and CDR2 YFSETQ. Trimming pared 5 bases from V and 3 bases from J, leaving 12 bases between. This CDR3 reads CASRSGRNNQPQHF. The CDR3 region has the DNA TGCGCCAGCAGATCCGGCAGGAACAATCAGCCCCAGCATTTT.

The chain uses TRBV5-4 and TRBJ1-1; D uncertain. Deletions cut 1 base from V and 5 bases from J, with 12 bases between. The germline V gene has CDR1 SGHNT and CDR2 YYREEE (reference sequence). The CDR3 has 14 amino acids. CDR3: CASSLKGKDTEAFF. CDR3 nucleotides: TGTGCCAGCAGCTTGAAGGGAAAAGATACTGAAGCTTTCTTT. Full variable domain (missing parts from reference TRBV5-4 and TRBJ1-1): ETGVTQSPTHLIKTRGQQVTLRCSSQSGHNTVSWYQQALGQGPQFIFQYYREEENGRGNFPPRFSGLQFPNYSSELNVNALELDDSALYLCASSLKGKDTEAFFGQGTRLTVV.

The chain combines TRBV7-2 with TRBJ2-3, with TRBD2 identical over 9 bases. The V gene's germline CDR1 is SGHTA and CDR2 FQGNSA. The J segment lost 1 base and the V segment lost 6 bases, leaving 5 bases of the junction unmatched. The CDR3 length is 15 residues. The chain's CDR3 is CASRTLAGGTDTQYF. The CDR3 DNA is TGTGCCAGCAGAACTTTAGCGGGGGGCACAGATACGCAGTATTTT.

The rearrangement links TRBV28 to TRBJ1-2; D remains ambiguous. Trimming pared 7 bases from V and 7 bases from J, leaving 16 bases between. The CDR3 length is 13 residues. Germline V gives CDR1 MDHEN, CDR2 SYDVKM. CDR3 residues: CASTPGGSRGYTF. CDR3 nucleotide sequence: TGTGCCAGCACCCCTGGTGGCAGTCGTGGCTACACCTTC.

The V and J genes are TRBV28 and TRBJ2-3, with TRBD2 matching 9 bases. The CDR3 loop spans 15 amino acids. The germline V gene encodes CDR1 MDHEN and CDR2 SYDVKM. V lost 3 bases and J lost 3; bases outside the gene matches: 4. Here the CDR3 reads CASSLLAGLTDTQYF. In DNA form, the CDR3 reads TGTGCCAGCAGTTTGCTAGCGGGGCTAACAGATACGCAGTATTTT.

DNA for the CDR3: TGTGCCAGTAGACCAGGGATTAACTATGGCTACACCTTC. Its translation is CASRPGINYGYTF. The chain couples TRBV19 to TRBJ1-2; tentative D call: TRBD1 (5 bases). The CDR3 runs to 13 residues. Germline V CDR1 and CDR2: LNHDA, SQIVND (reference sequence). Trimming left V 6 bases short and J 1 base short, with 9 bases between.

In this sample, this clone turned up a few times. The CDR3 DNA reads TGTGCCAGCTCACCGGCGGTACCATACAATGAGCAGTTCTTC. Amino acid sequence: CASSPAVPYNEQFF. The chain combines TRBV18 with TRBJ2-1; the D is unclear. CDR3 size: 14 residues. CDR1 is KGHSH, CDR2 LQKENI, per germline. With 3 bases removed from V and 4 bases from J, the gap between germline ends came to 10 bases.

This clone was seen once. The chain employs TRBV14 and TRBJ2-5; D may be TRBD2 (5 bases). CDR1 and CDR2 (germline): SGHDN, FVKESK. V lost 4 bases and J 5 bases, leaving 11 bases between the germline ends. The CDR3 runs 13 residues. In DNA form, the CDR3 reads TGTGCCAGCAGCCTCTTCCCGGGGGAGACCCAGTACTTC. Translating gives CASSLFPGETQYF.

The V call is TRBV4-3, the J call TRBJ1-1; 8 bases are a match to TRBD1. Germline-derived CDR1 and CDR2 are LGHNA and YSLEER. V shed 3 bases and J 5 bases; nucleotides not matched to a gene: 2. This CDR3 spans 13 amino acids. The CDR3 DNA reads as TGCGCCAGCAGCCACGACAGGGGTACTGAAGCTTTCTTT. Translated: CASSHDRGTEAFF.

The V gene is TRBV30, the J gene TRBJ1-2, with D hard to call. There are 14 residues in the CDR3. Germline assignment: CDR1 GTSNPN and CDR2 SVGIG (reference sequence). Trimming removed 3 bases at V and 0 bases at J, with 11 bases between. The CDR3 bases are TGTGCCTGGAGGTCGACCGCCGCTAACTATGGCTACACCTTC. Translation gives CAWRSTAANYGYTF.

The chain uses TRBV5-4 and TRBJ2-2; TRBD1 agrees at 7 bases. Germline values: CDR1 SGHNT, CDR2 YYREEE (reference sequence). The length of the CDR3 is 14 residues. Germline trimming cut 4 bases from V and 6 bases from J; bases unmatched to any gene: 6. The CDR3 bases are TGTGCCAGCAGCAAGGGACAGAGGTCCGGGGAGCTGTTTTTT. Protein sequence: CASSKGQRSGELFF.

Of note for this clone: The sample holds other DNA sequences that translate to the same CDR3. The chain is built from TRBV5-6 and TRBJ1-3; D unresolved. Trimming pared 1 base from V and 0 bases from J, leaving 11 bases between. There are 16 residues in the CDR3. Germline CDR1 is SGHDT and CDR2 is YYEEEE. The CDR3 nucleotides are TGTGCCAGCAGCTTGCCTGATGGAGACTCTGGAAACACCATATATTTT. The encoded protein is CASSLPDGDSGNTIYF.

The CDR3 is CASSPLGTGELFF. DNA of the CDR3: TGTGCCAGCAGCCCCTTGGGGACCGGGGAGCTGTTTTTT. The rearrangement links TRBV9 to TRBJ2-2; D is unresolved. CDR3 length: 13 amino acids. The V gene lost 4 bases and the J gene lost 5 bases, with 9 bases spanning the gap. Germline V lookup: CDR1 SGDLS, CDR2 YYNGEE. Drawing the rest from reference TRBV9 and TRBJ2-2, the complete variable domain is DSGVTQTPKHLITATGQRVTLRCSPRSGDLSVYWYQQSLDQGLQFLIQYYNGEERAKGNILERFSAQQFPDLHSELNLSSLELGDSALYFCASSPLGTGELFFGEGSRLTVL.

J is TRBJ1-5 and V is TRBV5-5; D unresolved. Between the trimmed V and J ends, which lost 0 bases and 13 bases, there was a span of 14 bases. This CDR3 spans 13 amino acids. The germline gives CDR1 SGHKS, CDR2 YYEKEE (reference sequence). CDR3 nucleotide sequence: TGTGCCAGCAGCTTGGATTTGCCTGAACGGCAGCATTTT. This codes for CASSLDLPERQHF.

The CDR3 coding sequence is TGTGCCTGGAGTGTATTCGACCCGAGCGGGCAAGAGACCCAGTACTTC. Amino acid sequence: CAWSVFDPSGQETQYF. This rearrangement joins TRBV30 to TRBJ2-5; a possible D gene is TRBD2 (6 bases). CDR1 GTSNPN and CDR2 SVGIG come from the germline V gene (reference sequence). The CDR3 is 16 amino acids. V lost 0 bases and J lost 2, with 16 bases in between.

The chain links TRBV7-9 to TRBJ1-5, with D hard to call. CDR3 length equals 13 residues. V was shortened by 7 bases and J by 3 bases, with 10 bases between the two germline ends. From germline, CDR1 is SEHNR and CDR2 FQNEAQ (reference sequence). The CDR3 DNA sequence: TGTGCCAGCACCCTAGGTCCCAATCAGCCCCAGCATTTT. Its protein is CASTLGPNQPQHF. The full variable domain, rest sourced from reference TRBV7-9 and TRBJ1-5, is DTGVSQNPRHKITKRGQNVTFRCDPISEHNRLYWYRQTLGQGPEFLTYFQNEAQLEKSRLLSDRFSAERPKGSFSTLEIQRTEQGDSAMYLCASTLGPNQPQHFGDGTRLSIL.

The chain couples TRBV21-1 to TRBJ2-7; the DNA was not compared with TRBD2, the D call given in the table. TRBV21-1 is tagged as a pseudogene. This CDR3 has 14 amino acids. CDR3: CAPRGPSGTYEQYF. The DNA for the CDR3 is TGTGCCCCCCGGGGACCTAGCGGGACATACGAGCAGTACTTC.

The chain has TRBV4-1 and TRBJ2-7; no definite D call. Germline assignment: CDR1 MGHRA and CDR2 YSYEKL. V shed 1 base and J shed 3 bases, with 7 bases lying between them. The CDR3 consists of 13 residues. In DNA, the CDR3 is TGCGCCAGCAGCCAAGGTATCGACTACGAGCAGTACTTC. This sequence encodes CASSQGIDYEQYF.

The V and J genes are TRBV6-1 and TRBJ1-2; D gene ambiguous. Trimming shortened V by 10 bases and J by 4 bases, and 13 bases separated the two germline ends. The CDR3 is 12 residues long. CDR1 and CDR2 from the germline V gene are MNHNS and SASEGT. CDR3 residues: CATSGALYGYTF. The CDR3 DNA sequence: TGTGCCACCTCAGGAGCCCTCTATGGCTACACCTTC.

The table lists this clone with a few counts. This chain connects TRBV7-2 to TRBJ1-5, with D unresolved. Germline assignment: CDR1 SGHTA and CDR2 FQGNSA. The CDR3 sequence is 14 residues long. Trimming removed 1 base from V and 11 bases from J, with 15 bases in between. CDR3 DNA: TGTGCCAGCAGCTTAGGTCCGTCCGCCGCGACCCAGCATTTT. This gives the protein CASSLGPSAATQHF.

This clone has only a few counts. The chain has TRBV6-1 and TRBJ2-7, with 8 nucleotides matching TRBD1. CDR3 length equals 14 residues. V lost 4 bases and J lost 2; bases outside the gene matches: 4. Germline values: CDR1 MNHNS, CDR2 SASEGT. The CDR3 coding sequence is TGTGCCAGCAGTGGGGCAGGGGGCCCCTACGAGCAGTACTTC. This codes for CASSGAGGPYEQYF.

This clone has only a few counts. The chain carries TRBV14 and TRBJ2-6; no reliable D call. The CDR3 consists of 14 residues. V gave up 4 bases and J gave up 3 bases, with 7 bases separating them. Germline V lookup: CDR1 SGHDN, CDR2 FVKESK. The CDR3 DNA follows: TGTGCCAGCAGCCCGTTAGGTGGGGCCAACGTCCTGACTTTC. Translated: CASSPLGGANVLTF. The whole variable domain, remainder taken from reference TRBV14 and TRBJ2-6, is EAGVTQFPSHSVIEKGQTVTLRCDPISGHDNLYWYRRVMGKEIKFLLHFVKESKQDESGMPNNRFLAERTGGTYSTLKVQPAELEDSGVYFCASSPLGGANVLTFGAGSRLTVL.

This clone has only a few counts. V usage is TRBV5-4 and J usage is TRBJ2-7, with a weak D call TRBD2 (6 bases). The CDR3 is made up of 16 amino acids. The germline V and J ends were trimmed by 3 bases and 4 bases, with 20 bases remaining between them. The germline gives CDR1 SGHNT, CDR2 YYREEE (reference sequence). The CDR3 region is CASSSTGGIARYEQYF. The CDR3 nucleotides read TGTGCCAGCAGCTCCACCGGAGGGATAGCGAGGTACGAGCAGTACTTC.